This T cell receptor beta chain was obtained from a study of glioma-infiltrating T cells after dendritic cell vaccination. Study as a whole: The vaccine used monocyte-derived dendritic cells pulsed overnight with autologous tumor lysate.

Germline V gene sequence: CDR1 SGHAT, CDR2 FQNNGV. Trimming shortened V by 5 bases and J by 7 bases, and 14 bases separated the two germline ends. There are 13 residues in the CDR3. Assay: immunoSEQ multiplex PCR; the TCRdb copy retains only in-frame clones and omits some. The data show tens of thousands of clones, around 90% seen once. Time point indicated: after dendritic cell vaccination, including at tumor progression/relapse. The chain recombines TRBV11-2 with TRBJ1-2, with D uncertain. The receptor was derived from a human donor with glioblastoma. The sample was blood, taken after dendritic cell vaccination. CDR3 nucleotides: TGTGCCAGCAGCCAAGGACGGGGAGGTGGCTACACCTTC. Its protein product is CASSQGRGGGYTF.